The T cell receptor (beta chain) described here comes from a study of radiotherapy plus CTLA-4 blockade in lung cancer. General study findings and limits: Once radiotherapy plus ipilimumab had been given, TCR clones derived from tumor expanded in blood.

Chemo-refractory metastatic non-small-cell lung cancer patients underwent focal radiation alongside CTLA-4 blockade with ipilimumab. This CDR3 spans 15 amino acids. Losses at the gene ends were 3 bases for V and 8 bases for J; bases not matched to a gene: 11. The germline V gene has CDR1 MGHRA and CDR2 YSYEKL. This clone has only one observation. Its antigen is unknown. Produced via immunoSEQ multiplex PCR; TCRdb's table is partial and in-frame only. The repertoire consists of around 44,000 clones, with around nine tenths occurring once and the leading ten covering 15% to 20%. The rearrangement uses TRBV4-1 and TRBJ2-7, with TRBD1 matching 9 bases. The source of this sequence is a human donor with non-small cell lung cancer that progressed on radiotherapy plus ipilimumab. Some clones in this sample may be carry-over from other donors' samples. The source material was peripheral blood, sampled from a patient treated with radiotherapy plus ipilimumab. Written as DNA, the CDR3 is TGCGCCAGCAGCCAGCCGACAGGGGGGGTATTCCAGCAGTACTTC. Translating gives CASSQPTGGVFQQYF.